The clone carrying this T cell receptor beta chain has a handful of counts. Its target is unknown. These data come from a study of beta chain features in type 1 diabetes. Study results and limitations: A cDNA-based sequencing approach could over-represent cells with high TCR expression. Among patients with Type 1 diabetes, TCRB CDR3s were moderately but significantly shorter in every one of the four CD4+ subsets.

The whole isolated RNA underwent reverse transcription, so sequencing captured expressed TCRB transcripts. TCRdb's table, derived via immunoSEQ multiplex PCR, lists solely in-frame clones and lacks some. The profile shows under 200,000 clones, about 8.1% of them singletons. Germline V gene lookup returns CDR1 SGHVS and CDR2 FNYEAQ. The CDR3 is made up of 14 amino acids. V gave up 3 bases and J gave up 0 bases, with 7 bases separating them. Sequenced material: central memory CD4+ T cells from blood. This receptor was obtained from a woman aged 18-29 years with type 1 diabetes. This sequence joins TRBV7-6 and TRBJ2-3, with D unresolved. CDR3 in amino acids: CASSFGSSTDTQYF. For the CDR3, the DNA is TGTGCCAGCAGCTTCGGTTCTAGCACAGATACGCAGTATTTT.